The 14 T cell receptor beta chains below all came from one sample that was sequenced in a study of blood T cell repertoires in COVID-19. The data were produced by immunoSEQ multiplex PCR, yet TCRdb's version contains in-frame clones alone and is incomplete. The table records some 130,000 clones, 90% of them present only once. Sequencing was carried out using peripheral blood. Receptors were obtained from a man aged 50-60 years with active COVID-19.

The chain uses TRBV6-5 and TRBJ2-2, with 9 bases fitting TRBD2. The CDR3 spans 15 residues. The ends lost 5 bases at V and 1 base at J; junction bases unmatched: 2. Looked up from germline, CDR1 is MNHEY and CDR2 is SVGAGI. The CDR3 DNA reads TGTGCCAGCAGTAGCGGGAGGTGGAACACCGGGGAGCTGTTTTTT. It yields the protein CASSSGRWNTGELFF.

The V call is TRBV9, the J call TRBJ2-5, with D possibly TRBD1 on 5 matching bases. Germline V gives CDR1 SGDLS, CDR2 YYNGEE. The CDR3 has 13 residues. V was trimmed by 4 bases and J by 5 bases, leaving 12 bases between them. The CDR3 DNA reads TGTGCCAGCAGCTCAGGGCCCCAGGAGACCCAGTACTTC. Protein sequence: CASSSGPQETQYF.

V usage is TRBV14 and J usage is TRBJ2-1; no reliable D call. This CDR3 contains 16 residues. CDR1 and CDR2 (germline): SGHDN, FVKESK. V gave up 0 bases and J gave up 4 bases, with 13 bases separating them. The CDR3: CASSQETQGAYNEQFF. The CDR3 region has the DNA TGTGCCAGCAGCCAAGAAACACAAGGAGCATACAATGAGCAGTTCTTC. Variable domain in full (rest from reference TRBV14 and TRBJ2-1): EAGVTQFPSHSVIEKGQTVTLRCDPISGHDNLYWYRRVMGKEIKFLLHFVKESKQDESGMPNNRFLAERTGGTYSTLKVQPAELEDSGVYFCASSQETQGAYNEQFFGPGTRLTVL.

This chain joins TRBV6-1 and TRBJ1-1; D is perhaps TRBD1 (5 bases). The germline V gene encodes CDR1 MNHNS and CDR2 SASEGT. The CDR3 is made up of 15 amino acids. Trimming cost V 2 bases and J 5 bases, with 15 bases left between them. The CDR3 nucleotides are TGTGCCAGCAGTGAAACTATGCAGGGTCGAACTGAAGCTTTCTTT. It encodes CASSETMQGRTEAFF.

This clone has only a few counts. This CDR3 is also generated by other DNA sequences in the sample. J is TRBJ1-2 and V is TRBV5-1; TRBD1 agrees at 7 bases. Germline values: CDR1 SGHRS, CDR2 YFSETQ. V trimming: 0 bases; J trimming: 1 base; junction bases outside the gene matches: 0. The CDR3 extends over 14 amino acids. Written as DNA, the CDR3 is TGCGCCAGCAGCTTGGGACAGGGTAACTATGGCTACACCTTC. Translated: CASSLGQGNYGYTF.

This sequence joins TRBV5-1 and TRBJ1-2; no clear D gene. The germline CDR1 and CDR2 sequences are SGHRS and YFSETQ. Trimming took off 1 base at V and 0 bases at J, with 13 bases between the two ends. The CDR3 covers 16 residues. The CDR3 bases are TGCGCCAGCAGCTTGAATAGCGATGGAGCTAACTATGGCTACACCTTC. Its translation: CASSLNSDGANYGYTF.

This chain uses TRBV18 with TRBJ1-3; D ambiguous. CDR1 is KGHSH and CDR2 is LQKENI in the germline V gene. The CDR3 has 15 amino acids. The V and J ends lost 4 bases and 0 bases respectively, with 10 bases between them. The DNA for the CDR3 is TGTGCCAGCTCACGTGGCGGGGACTCTGGAAACACCATATATTTT. Protein product: CASSRGGDSGNTIYF.

The rearrangement links TRBV14 to TRBJ1-2; weak D call: TRBD1 (5 bases). From germline, CDR1 is SGHDN and CDR2 FVKESK. The CDR3 spans 15 residues. V shed 2 bases and J shed 5 bases, with 15 bases lying between them. The DNA for the CDR3 is TGTGCCAGCAGCCAAACAGGCCCCGCAACTTATGGCTACACCTTC. This gives the protein CASSQTGPATYGYTF.

The genes are TRBV6-4 and TRBJ1-5, with D perhaps TRBD1 (6 bases). Between the trimmed V and J ends, which lost 7 bases and 3 bases, there was a span of 13 bases. The germline CDR1 and CDR2 sequences are MRHNA and SNTAGT. The CDR3 consists of 14 residues. In DNA, the CDR3 is TGTGCCAGCAATGCAGGGGCGCACAATCAGCCCCAGCATTTT. As protein: CASNAGAHNQPQHF.

The chain couples TRBV25-1 to TRBJ2-1, with 8 bases aligning to TRBD1. Trimming removed 9 bases from V and 4 bases from J; junction bases left unmatched: 14. Per the germline V gene, CDR1 is MGHDK and CDR2 is SYGVNS. The CDR3 loop spans 16 amino acids. The CDR3 nucleotides are TGTGCCAGGATCCTAACCGCAGGGGGCTTTTACAATGAGCAGTTCTTC. As protein: CARILTAGGFYNEQFF.

This clone was picked up one time. The genes are TRBV14 and TRBJ1-5; D might be TRBD1 (5 bases). CDR1 and CDR2 (germline): SGHDN, FVKESK. V lost 4 bases and J 5 bases, leaving 21 bases between the germline ends. This CDR3 has 17 amino acids. The DNA of the CDR3 is TGTGCCAGCAGCCCCAATTTGACCAGGGCTATCGATCAGCCCCAGCATTTT. Amino acids: CASSPNLTRAIDQPQHF.

The rearrangement joins TRBV7-6 to TRBJ1-5; TRBD1 is a possible D gene (5 bases). Germline V gene lookup returns CDR1 SGHVS and CDR2 FNYEAQ. The CDR3 is 15 amino acids. Trimming took off 5 bases at V and 0 bases at J, with 11 bases between the two ends. CDR3 nucleotide sequence: TGTGCCAGCAGCCTCGGACATCGTAGCAATCAGCCCCAGCATTTT. Translated: CASSLGHRSNQPQHF.

The rearrangement links TRBV15 to TRBJ2-7; unclear D gene. The CDR3 runs 8 residues. CDR1 is LNHNV and CDR2 is YYDKDF in the germline V gene (reference sequence). The V and J ends lost 11 bases and 9 bases respectively, with 8 bases between them. For the CDR3, the DNA is TGTGCCTCTCCCGGGCAGTACGTC. Its protein is CASPGQYV.

This chain uses TRBV5-1 with TRBJ2-5, with D perhaps matching TRBD2 (5 bases). The germline V gene has CDR1 SGHRS and CDR2 YFSETQ. CDR3 length: 15 amino acids. Trimming stripped 3 bases from V and 2 bases from J, with 14 bases between. The CDR3 DNA follows: TGCGCCAGCAGCTCGGGGTTTGGCAGACAAGAGACCCAGTACTTC. The encoded protein is CASSSGFGRQETQYF.